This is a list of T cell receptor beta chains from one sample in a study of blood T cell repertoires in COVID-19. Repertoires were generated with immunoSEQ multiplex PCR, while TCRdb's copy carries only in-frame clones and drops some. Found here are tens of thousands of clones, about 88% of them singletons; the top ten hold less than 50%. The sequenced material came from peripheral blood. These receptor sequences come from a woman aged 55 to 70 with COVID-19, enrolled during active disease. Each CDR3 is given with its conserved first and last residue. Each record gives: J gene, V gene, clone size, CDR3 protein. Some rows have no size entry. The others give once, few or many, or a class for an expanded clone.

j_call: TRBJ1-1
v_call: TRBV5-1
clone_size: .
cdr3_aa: CASSPGTTNTEAFF

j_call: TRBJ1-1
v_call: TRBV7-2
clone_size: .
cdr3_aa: CASSLDPGGTEAFF

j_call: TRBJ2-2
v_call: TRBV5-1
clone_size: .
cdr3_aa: CASSLAPDRNTGELFF

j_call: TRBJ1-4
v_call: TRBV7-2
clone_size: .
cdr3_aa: CASSSYSGGEKLFF

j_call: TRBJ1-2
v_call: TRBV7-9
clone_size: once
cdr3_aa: CASSLRDRGRWPYGYTF

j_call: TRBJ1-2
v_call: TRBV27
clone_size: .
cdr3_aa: CASSLQDPGTNYGYTF

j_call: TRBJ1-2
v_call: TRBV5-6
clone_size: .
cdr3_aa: CASSLNRGYTF

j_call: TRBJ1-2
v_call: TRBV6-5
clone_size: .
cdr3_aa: CASSSTGNYNYGYTF

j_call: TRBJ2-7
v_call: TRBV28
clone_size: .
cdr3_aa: CASSRNGDSYEQYF

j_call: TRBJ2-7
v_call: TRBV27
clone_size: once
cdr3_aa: CASSLTEDTSTEQYF

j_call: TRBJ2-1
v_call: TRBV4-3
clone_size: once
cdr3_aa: CASSQDRAQGADEQFF

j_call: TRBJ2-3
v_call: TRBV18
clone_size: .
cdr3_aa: CASSEQGVWTDTQYF

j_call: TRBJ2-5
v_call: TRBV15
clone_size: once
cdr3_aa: CATSSTGLPETQYF

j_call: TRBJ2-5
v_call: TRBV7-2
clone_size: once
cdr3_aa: CASSLAVGTSHVETQYF

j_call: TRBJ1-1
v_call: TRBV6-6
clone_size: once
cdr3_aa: CASNSHRAPDTEAFF

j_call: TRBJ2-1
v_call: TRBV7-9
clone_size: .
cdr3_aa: CASSDGLANEQFF

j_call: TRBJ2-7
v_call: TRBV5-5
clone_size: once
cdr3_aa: CASSLAPGGYEQYF

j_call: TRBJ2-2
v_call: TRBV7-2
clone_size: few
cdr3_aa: CASSLAGQDIGELFF

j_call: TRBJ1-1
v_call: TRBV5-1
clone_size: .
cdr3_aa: CASSLESGNTEAFF

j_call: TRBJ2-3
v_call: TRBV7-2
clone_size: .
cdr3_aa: CASSSRLAGGPHEDTQYF

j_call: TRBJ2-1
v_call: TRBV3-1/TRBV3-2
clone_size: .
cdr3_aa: CASSQDQGAWNEQFF

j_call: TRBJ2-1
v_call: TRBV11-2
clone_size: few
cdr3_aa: CASSPTSGTSYNEQFF

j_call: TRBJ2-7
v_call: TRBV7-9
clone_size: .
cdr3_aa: CASSLAGARYEQYF

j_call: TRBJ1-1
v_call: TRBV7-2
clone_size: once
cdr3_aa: CASSLVVRGQNTEAFF

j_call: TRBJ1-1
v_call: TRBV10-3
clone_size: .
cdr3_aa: CAISEGTGGFMMTEAFF

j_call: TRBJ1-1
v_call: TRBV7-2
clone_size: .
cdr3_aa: CASSLVYGSEAFF

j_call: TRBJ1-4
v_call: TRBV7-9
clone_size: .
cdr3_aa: CASSLFSQRGEKLFF

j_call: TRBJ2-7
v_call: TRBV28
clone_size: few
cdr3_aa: CASSTRGQGTSYEQYF

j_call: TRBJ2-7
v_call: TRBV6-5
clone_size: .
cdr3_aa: CASSRSGGHYEQYF

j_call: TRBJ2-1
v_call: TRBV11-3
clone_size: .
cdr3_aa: CASSLALGGSLNEQFF

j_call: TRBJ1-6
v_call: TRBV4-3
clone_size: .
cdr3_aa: CASSSPGSNSPLHF

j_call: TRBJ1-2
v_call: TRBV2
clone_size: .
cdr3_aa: CASSESGYGYTF

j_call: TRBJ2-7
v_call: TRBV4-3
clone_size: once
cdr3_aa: CASSQGRGLAGDQQYF

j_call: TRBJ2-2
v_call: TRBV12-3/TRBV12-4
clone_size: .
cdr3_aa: CASSLIAGELFF

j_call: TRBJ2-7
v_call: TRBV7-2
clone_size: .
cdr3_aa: CASSFSSTEAYEQYF

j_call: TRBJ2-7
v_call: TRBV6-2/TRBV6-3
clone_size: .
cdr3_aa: CASSYTARGEQYF

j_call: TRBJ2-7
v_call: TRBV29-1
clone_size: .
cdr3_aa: CSVERDRGSEQYF

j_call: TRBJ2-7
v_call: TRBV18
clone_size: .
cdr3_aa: CASSPFMEREDEQYF

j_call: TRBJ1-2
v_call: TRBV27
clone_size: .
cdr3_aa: CASSFLTGGTFGYTF

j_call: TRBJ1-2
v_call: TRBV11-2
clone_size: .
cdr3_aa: CASSLGRGVYGYTF

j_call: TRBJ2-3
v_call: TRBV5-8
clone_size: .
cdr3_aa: CASSYSVGRSGDTQYF

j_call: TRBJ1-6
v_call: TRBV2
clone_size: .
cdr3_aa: CASSSGIYSPLHF

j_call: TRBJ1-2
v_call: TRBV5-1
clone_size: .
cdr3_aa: CASSLGQGARYGYTF

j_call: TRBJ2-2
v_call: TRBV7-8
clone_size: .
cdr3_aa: CASSLDGTGGVTGELFF

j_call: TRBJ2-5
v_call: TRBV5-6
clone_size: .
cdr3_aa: CASSLGAGQETQYF

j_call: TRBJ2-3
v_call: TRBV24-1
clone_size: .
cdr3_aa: CATSALASTDTQYF

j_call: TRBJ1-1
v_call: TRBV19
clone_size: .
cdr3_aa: CASSITLKGEAFF

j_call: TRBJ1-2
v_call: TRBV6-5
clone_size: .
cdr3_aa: CASSYGDSSIYGYTF

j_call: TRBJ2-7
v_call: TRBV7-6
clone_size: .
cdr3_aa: CASGRDSSYEQYF

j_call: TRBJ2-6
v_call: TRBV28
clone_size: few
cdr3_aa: CASSLEVGHSSGKADSGANVLTF

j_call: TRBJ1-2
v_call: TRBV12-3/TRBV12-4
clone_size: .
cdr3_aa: CASSFGLNGYTF

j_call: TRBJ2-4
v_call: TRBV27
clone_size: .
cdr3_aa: CASTPGGKGNIQYF

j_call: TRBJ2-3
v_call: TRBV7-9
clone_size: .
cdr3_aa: CASSSTSGIAQYF